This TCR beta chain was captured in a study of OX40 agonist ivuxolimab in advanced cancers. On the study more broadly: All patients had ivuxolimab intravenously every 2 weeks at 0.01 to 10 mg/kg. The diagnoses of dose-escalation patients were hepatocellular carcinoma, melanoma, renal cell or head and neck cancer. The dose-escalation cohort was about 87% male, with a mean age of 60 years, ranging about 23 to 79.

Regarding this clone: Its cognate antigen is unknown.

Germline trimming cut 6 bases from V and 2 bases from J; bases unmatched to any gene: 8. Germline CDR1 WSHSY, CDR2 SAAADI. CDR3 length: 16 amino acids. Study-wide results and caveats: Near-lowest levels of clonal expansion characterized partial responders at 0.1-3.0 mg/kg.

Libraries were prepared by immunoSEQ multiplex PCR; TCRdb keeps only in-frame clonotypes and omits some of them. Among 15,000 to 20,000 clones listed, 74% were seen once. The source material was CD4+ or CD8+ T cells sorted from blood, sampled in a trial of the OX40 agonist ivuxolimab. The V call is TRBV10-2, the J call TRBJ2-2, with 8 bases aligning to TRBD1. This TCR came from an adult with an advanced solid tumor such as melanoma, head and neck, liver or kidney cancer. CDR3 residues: CASSPSTGVNTGELFF. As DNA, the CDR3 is TGCGCCAGCAGCCCATCGACAGGGGTAAACACCGGGGAGCTGTTTTTT.